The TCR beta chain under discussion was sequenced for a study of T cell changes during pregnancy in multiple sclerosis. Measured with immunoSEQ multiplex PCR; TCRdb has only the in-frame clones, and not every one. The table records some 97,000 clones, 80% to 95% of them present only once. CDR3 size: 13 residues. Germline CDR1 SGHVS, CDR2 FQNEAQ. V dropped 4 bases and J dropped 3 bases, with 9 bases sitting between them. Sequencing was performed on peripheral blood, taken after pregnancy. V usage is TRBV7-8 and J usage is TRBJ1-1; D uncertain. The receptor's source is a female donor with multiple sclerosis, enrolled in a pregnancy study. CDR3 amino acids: CASSSFRDTEAFF. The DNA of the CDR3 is TGTGCCAGCAGCTCCTTTCGGGACACTGAAGCTTTCTTT.